The clone carrying this T cell receptor (beta chain) was observed a single time. CDR1 and CDR2 from the germline V gene are LGHDT and YNNKEL (reference sequence). After removal of 4 bases from V and 2 bases from J, the junction contained 4 bases not matched to a gene. This CDR3 region has 16 residues. Study processing details: Amplification of reference gene primers provided the estimated nucleated cell counts. The assay was immunoSEQ multiplex PCR, and TCRdb's table has in-frame clones only and misses some. That table furnishes V, J and clone size, whereas the DNA furnished D and trimming. The data contain fewer than 70,000 clones, about 88% of them seen just once; the ten biggest clones take up 12%. These data originate in a study of blood T cell repertoires in COVID-19.

V and J are TRBV3-1 (or the pseudogene TRBV3-2) and TRBJ2-1, with 11 bases aligning to TRBD2. Sequencing was performed on peripheral blood. This clonotype originated in a human donor in a cohort sampled during active COVID-19. CDR3 in amino acids: CASSLTTSGTYNEQFF. CDR3 sequence (DNA): TGTGCCAGCAGCCTCACGACTAGCGGGACCTACAATGAGCAGTTCTTC.